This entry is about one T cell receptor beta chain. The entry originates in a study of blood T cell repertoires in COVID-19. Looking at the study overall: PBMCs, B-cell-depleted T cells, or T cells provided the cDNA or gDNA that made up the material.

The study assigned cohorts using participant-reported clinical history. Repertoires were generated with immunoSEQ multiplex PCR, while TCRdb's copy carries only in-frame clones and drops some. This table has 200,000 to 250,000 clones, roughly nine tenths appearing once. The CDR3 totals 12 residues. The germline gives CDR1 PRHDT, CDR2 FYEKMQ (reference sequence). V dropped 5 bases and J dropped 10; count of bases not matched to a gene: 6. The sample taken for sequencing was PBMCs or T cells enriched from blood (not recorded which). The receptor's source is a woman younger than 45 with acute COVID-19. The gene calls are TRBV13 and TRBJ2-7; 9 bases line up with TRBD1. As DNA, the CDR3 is TGTGCCAGCAGCGCCCGGGACAGGGAACAGTACTTC. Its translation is CASSARDREQYF.